The T cell receptor (beta chain) described here comes from a study of blood T cells in healthy people across ages. A remark on this clonotype: What it binds is not known.

The germline V gene has CDR1 SEHNR and CDR2 FQNEAQ (reference sequence). Between the trimmed V and J ends, which lost 9 bases and 4 bases, there was a span of 18 bases. The CDR3 runs 14 residues. Overall study results and limits: Donor CMV status was unknown, possibly confounding expanded clonotype changes.

Isolation recovered at least 7 million PBMCs from every sample. Sample-barcoded 5' priming and a J-beta primer mix drove a second PCR of about 7 to 12 cycles. TCRdb called the 5' RACE reads again in MiXCR, with one record for every CDR3 protein. The table has over 1.5 million distinct CDR3 sequences, just under 50% seen once. Material for sequencing was blood. This chain uses TRBV7-9 with TRBJ2-5; D might be TRBD2 (6 bases). This clonotype was obtained from a woman in her thirties or forties in good health. This CDR3 is CASSPRTGVETQYF. The CDR3 DNA follows: TGTGCCAGTAGCCCGAGGACGGGAGTAGAGACCCAGTACTTC.